Presented here are 23 T cell receptor beta chains from one specimen sequenced in a study of blood T cell dynamics during melanoma immunotherapy. Sequencing used immunoSEQ multiplex PCR; TCRdb keeps in-frame clones, though not all of them. The data contain some 9,100 clones, about 85% of them seen just once; the ten biggest clones take up approximately 1%. Time point of the sample: week 3, after first cycle of checkpoint inhibitor. The material was blood, obtained from a patient treated with checkpoint blockade. These receptors were taken from a human donor with melanoma.

This clone occurred once. The chain couples TRBV14 to TRBJ2-7; no clear D gene. Germline-derived CDR1 and CDR2 are SGHDN and FVKESK. V lost 4 bases to trimming and J lost 1 base, with 11 bases between them. The CDR3 is 14 residues long. The CDR3 sequence is CASSLIGPSYEQYF. The CDR3 DNA follows: TGTGCCAGCAGCCTAATTGGACCGTCCTACGAGCAGTACTTC. The full variable domain, in which reference TRBV14 and TRBJ2-7 provide the parts outside the CDR3, is EAGVTQFPSHSVIEKGQTVTLRCDPISGHDNLYWYRRVMGKEIKFLLHFVKESKQDESGMPNNRFLAERTGGTYSTLKVQPAELEDSGVYFCASSLIGPSYEQYFGPGTRLTVT.

This clone was recorded only once. The V gene is TRBV11-3, the J gene TRBJ2-5; 13 bases are a match to TRBD2. V was pared by 5 bases and J by 3 bases, with 6 bases of the junction left unmatched. Germline values: CDR1 SGHNT, CDR2 YENEEA. The CDR3 spans 16 residues. CDR3 residues: CASSKTSGGLKETQYF. CDR3 in DNA: TGTGCCAGCAGCAAGACTAGCGGGGGGCTTAAAGAGACCCAGTACTTC.

The chain uses TRBV7-8 and TRBJ1-1; TRBD1 might be the D (5 bases). The CDR3 is made up of 14 amino acids. Germline V gene lookup returns CDR1 SGHVS and CDR2 FQNEAQ. V was cut by 5 bases and J by 4 bases, with 14 bases left in between. CDR3 bases: TGTGCCAGCAGCCTCCCCGAGGGGAGCACTGAAGCTTTCTTT. Its translation is CASSLPEGSTEAFF.

The chain is built from TRBV5-1 and TRBJ2-3, with D maybe TRBD1 (6 bases). Germline assignment: CDR1 SGHRS and CDR2 YFSETQ. Trimming stripped 4 bases from V and 0 bases from J, with 12 bases between. CDR3 size: 15 residues. The CDR3 DNA follows: TGCGCCAGCAGCAACACAGGGACGAGCACAGATACGCAGTATTTT. Translation gives CASSNTGTSTDTQYF.

Concerning this clone itself: The junction and the germline gene differ at one end; a read error may be behind it. V and J are TRBV27 and TRBJ2-1; 9 bases align to TRBD1. The CDR3 consists of 16 residues. CDR1 is MNHEY and CDR2 is SMNVEV in the germline V gene (reference sequence). CDR3 sequence reads: CASSPYRGLSYSEQFF. The CDR3 nucleotides read TGTGCCAGCAGTCCATACAGGGGGCTTTCATACAGTGAGCAGTTCTTC.

The chain employs TRBV28 and TRBJ1-2, with D unresolved. The V end lost 6 bases, the J end lost 7 bases, and 9 bases lay between the germline ends. The germline gives CDR1 MDHEN, CDR2 SYDVKM. The CDR3 is 11 residues long. The CDR3 region has the DNA TGTGCCAGCAGCCCATGGGGTGGCTACACCTTC. Protein product: CASSPWGGYTF.

The chain couples TRBV6-5 to TRBJ1-2; D may be TRBD1 (5 bases). The V end was cut by 6 bases, the J end by 2 bases, with 13 bases between. The V gene's germline CDR1 is MNHEY and CDR2 SVGAGI. The CDR3 has 14 amino acids. The DNA of the CDR3 is TGTGCCAGCAGAGCCCCGGGACGCAACTATGGCTACACCTTC. Amino acids: CASRAPGRNYGYTF.

The sample holds a few counts of this clone. The genes are TRBV5-1 and TRBJ1-3, with 10 bases matching TRBD1. Trimming cost V 4 bases and J 3 bases; bases outside gene matches: 7. CDR3 length: 16 residues. Germline V CDR1 and CDR2: SGHRS, YFSETQ. The CDR3 loop is CASSLEDRGFGNTIYF. The DNA of the CDR3 is TGCGCCAGCAGCCTGGAGGACAGGGGGTTTGGAAACACCATATATTTT.

The CDR3 DNA sequence: TGTGCTAGTGGTCCAGACAGGGGGCCCGGGGAGCTGTTTTTT. Translating it yields CASGPDRGPGELFF. The chain joins TRBV12-5 to TRBJ2-2; 10 bases are a match to TRBD1. Trimming at V came to 5 bases and at J to 6 bases, leaving 3 bases not matched to a gene. CDR3 length: 14 amino acids. Germline V gene sequence: CDR1 LGHNT, CDR2 FRNRAP.

The chain employs TRBV6-1 and TRBJ1-2, with D tentatively TRBD1 (6 bases). The V end lost 6 bases, the J end lost 3 bases, and 17 bases lay between the germline ends. Germline V lookup: CDR1 MNHNS, CDR2 SASEGT. The CDR3 contains 15 residues. The CDR3 loop is CASSNRRGGDYGYTF. The CDR3 DNA reads as TGTGCCAGCAGCAATCGTCGTGGGGGCGACTATGGCTACACCTTC.

The chain employs TRBV7-3 and TRBJ2-3, with TRBD2 as a possible D gene (6 bases). CDR1 and CDR2 (germline): SGHTA, FQGTGA. The CDR3 runs 14 residues. Trimming cost V 0 bases and J 6 bases, with 10 bases left between them. The CDR3 DNA follows: TGTGCCAGCAGCTTAACCGGGGGAAGGGATACGCAGTATTTT. Its translation is CASSLTGGRDTQYF.

This sequence joins TRBV19 and TRBJ2-3; 8 nucleotides agree with TRBD2. The V gene end was trimmed by 8 bases and the J gene end by 1 base; junction bases not matched to a gene: 2. This CDR3 has 13 residues. Germline V lookup: CDR1 LNHDA, CDR2 SQIVND (reference sequence). The CDR3 nucleotides are TGTGCCAGTCAGCGGGGGCGCACAGATACGCAGTATTTT. It codes for CASQRGRTDTQYF.

This sequence joins TRBV5-1 and TRBJ1-1, with D tentatively TRBD1 (5 bases). The CDR3 contains 14 residues. In germline, CDR1 is SGHRS, CDR2 YFSETQ. Trimming removed 0 bases from V and 1 base from J, with 7 bases in between. In nucleotides, the CDR3 is TGCGCCAGCAGCTTGGCCGGGGGGAACACTGAAGCTTTCTTT. As protein: CASSLAGGNTEAFF. The variable domain in full, with the rest retrieved from reference TRBV5-1 and TRBJ1-1, is KAGVTQTPRYLIKTRGQQVTLSCSPISGHRSVSWYQQTPGQGLQFLFEYFSETQRNKGNFPGRFSGRQFSNSRSEMNVSTLELGDSALYLCASSLAGGNTEAFFGQGTRLTVV.

The CDR3 sequence: CASSQSSGLPNQPQHF. CDR3 nucleotides: TGTGCCAGCAGCCAAAGTTCAGGGCTTCCTAATCAGCCCCAGCATTTT. The chain links TRBV16 to TRBJ1-5, with D maybe TRBD1 (5 bases). V lost 2 bases and J 4 bases, leaving 15 bases between the germline ends. The CDR3 is 16 residues long. Germline loops: CDR1 KGHSY, CDR2 FQNENV.

The chain uses TRBV5-6 and TRBJ1-5; D call uncertain. This CDR3 comprises 13 residues. The V end lost 2 bases, the J end lost 3 bases, and 6 bases lay between the germline ends. From germline, CDR1 is SGHDT and CDR2 YYEEEE. The DNA for the CDR3 is TGTGCCAGCAGCTTATCAGACAATCAGCCCCAGCATTTT. It codes for CASSLSDNQPQHF. Full variable domain (remainder filled in from reference TRBV5-6 and TRBJ1-5): DAGVTQSPTHLIKTRGQQVTLRCSPKSGHDTVSWYQQALGQGPQFIFQYYEEEERQRGNFPDRFSGHQFPNYSSELNVNALLLGDSALYLCASSLSDNQPQHFGDGTRLSIL.

The table lists this clone with a count of one. The chain employs TRBV6-4 and TRBJ1-2; 7 bases align to TRBD1. V gave up 8 bases and J gave up 7 bases; unmatched junction bases: 1. CDR1 is MRHNA, CDR2 SNTAGT, per germline. This CDR3 region has 10 residues. CDR3 residues: CASDRAGYTF. CDR3 in DNA: TGTGCCAGCGACAGGGCTGGCTACACCTTC.

V gene TRBV6-1 combines with J gene TRBJ1-5; D is perhaps TRBD1 (5 bases). Trimming took 3 bases from V and 6 from J, leaving 12 bases between them. This CDR3 spans 14 amino acids. Germline V gene sequence: CDR1 MNHNS, CDR2 SASEGT. This CDR3 reads CASSEGEGGQPQHF. Written as DNA, the CDR3 is TGTGCCAGCAGTGAGGGGGAGGGAGGTCAGCCCCAGCATTTT.

There are a few counts of this clone. The rearrangement links TRBV4-2 to TRBJ1-5, with a tentative D call TRBD1 (6 bases). Germline values: CDR1 LGHNA, CDR2 YNFKEQ. V dropped 0 bases and J dropped 6 bases, with 9 bases sitting between them. This CDR3 comprises 14 residues. The CDR3: CASSQDRGAQPQHF. The CDR3 coding sequence is TGTGCCAGCAGCCAAGATCGGGGGGCTCAGCCCCAGCATTTT.

In this sample, this clone turned up a few times. The gene calls are TRBV19 and TRBJ2-3; 8 nucleotides align to TRBD1. This CDR3 comprises 15 residues. The V and J ends lost 9 bases and 6 bases, in that order; junction bases with no gene match: 14. Germline V gene sequence: CDR1 LNHDA, CDR2 SQIVND (reference sequence). The CDR3 sequence is CASRSFQGAGDTQYF. CDR3 coding DNA: TGTGCCAGCCGATCTTTCCAGGGGGCAGGGGATACGCAGTATTTT. Full variable domain (remainder filled in from reference TRBV19 and TRBJ2-3): DGGITQSPKYLFRKEGQNVTLSCEQNLNHDAMYWYRQDPGQGLRLIYYSQIVNDFQKGDIAEGYSVSREKKESFPLTVTSAQKNPTAFYLCASRSFQGAGDTQYFGPGTRLTVL.

The chain recombines TRBV5-1 with TRBJ2-3, with 10 bases identical to TRBD2. V dropped 4 bases and J dropped 0; count of bases not matched to a gene: 5. CDR3 length: 16 residues. The V gene's germline CDR1 is SGHRS and CDR2 YFSETQ. The CDR3 coding sequence is TGCGCCAGCAGCCTGGGAGCGGGGGGGAGCACAGATACGCAGTATTTT. Residues: CASSLGAGGSTDTQYF.

The rearrangement joins TRBV5-1 to TRBJ1-2; TRBD1 agrees at 7 bases. Germline values: CDR1 SGHRS, CDR2 YFSETQ. The V gene end was trimmed by 4 bases and the J gene end by 5 bases; junction bases not matched to a gene: 8. The CDR3 contains 14 residues. CDR3 DNA sequence: TGCGCCAGCAGCACAGGGGTCGCTGCTTATGGCTACACCTTC. Translated: CASSTGVAAYGYTF.

This clone was recorded only once. Germline is not matched at one junction end, which may reflect a read error. The chain carries TRBV7-7 and TRBJ1-3, with D perhaps matching TRBD1 (6 bases). CDR1 SSHAT and CDR2 FNYEAQ come from the germline V gene (reference sequence). This CDR3 has 15 amino acids. CDR3 nucleotides: TGTGCTAGCAGCTTAGAGTACAGGGCCGGAAACACCATATATTTT. Translated: CASSLEYRAGNTIYF.

This sequence joins TRBV4-1 and TRBJ1-5; TRBD1 is a possible D gene (5 bases). The V gene's germline CDR1 is MGHRA and CDR2 YSYEKL. The CDR3 is made up of 14 amino acids. V lost 3 bases, J lost 4 bases, and 10 bases lay in between. CDR3: CASSHQGRNQPQHF. The CDR3 DNA is TGCGCCAGCAGCCATCAGGGCAGGAATCAGCCCCAGCATTTT.